The clone carrying this T cell receptor (beta chain) was counted ten times or more. As yet, its antigen is unknown. TCRbeta libraries were built with three rounds of nested PCR, modified from ARM-PCR. TCRdb processed the multiplex PCR reads anew with MiXCR; each CDR3 protein has one entry. This table has 85,000 to 130,000 distinct CDR3 sequences, around three fifths appearing once. These data originate in a study of tumor and adjacent non-tumor tissue in lung cancer. Study in general: Patients comprised about a dozen adenocarcinoma, a couple of squamous cell carcinoma and 1 small cell lung cancer.

The template was RNA from unsorted bulk tissue. More than 3 cm separated this lung sample from the edge of the tumor. Newly diagnosed lung cancer patients had thoracic surgery in China, August–late 2014, without prior chemotherapy. J lost 11 bases, V lost 2 bases, and 14 bases had no gene match. CDR1 is MDHEN, CDR2 SYDVKM, per germline. CDR3 length: 16 amino acids. Regarding the study as a whole: Higher tumor TCR diversity was associated with shorter survival. Top 100 clones took a larger repertoire share in normal lung.

The sequence came from a man aged 25 to 40 with non-small cell lung cancer. This chain joins TRBV28 and TRBJ2-3, with 9 bases that match TRBD2. Sequenced sample: distant non-tumor lung tissue. The chain's CDR3 is CASSLTVAGGGPGQYF. As DNA, the CDR3 is TGTGCCAGCAGTTTAACCGTCGCGGGAGGGGGGCCAGGGCAGTATTTT.